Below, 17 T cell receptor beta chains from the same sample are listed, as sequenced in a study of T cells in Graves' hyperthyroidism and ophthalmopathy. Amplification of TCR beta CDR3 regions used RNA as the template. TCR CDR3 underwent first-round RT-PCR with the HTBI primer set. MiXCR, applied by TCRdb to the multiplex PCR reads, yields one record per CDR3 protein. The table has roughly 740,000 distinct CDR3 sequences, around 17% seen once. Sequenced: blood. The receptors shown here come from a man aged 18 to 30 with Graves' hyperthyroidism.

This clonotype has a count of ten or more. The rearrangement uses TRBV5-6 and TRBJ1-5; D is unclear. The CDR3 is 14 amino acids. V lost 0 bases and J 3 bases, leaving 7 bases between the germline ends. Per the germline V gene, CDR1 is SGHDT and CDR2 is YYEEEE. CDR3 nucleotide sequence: TGTGCCAGCAGCTTGGCGGGTTTCAATCAGCCCCAGCATTTT. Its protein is CASSLAGFNQPQHF.

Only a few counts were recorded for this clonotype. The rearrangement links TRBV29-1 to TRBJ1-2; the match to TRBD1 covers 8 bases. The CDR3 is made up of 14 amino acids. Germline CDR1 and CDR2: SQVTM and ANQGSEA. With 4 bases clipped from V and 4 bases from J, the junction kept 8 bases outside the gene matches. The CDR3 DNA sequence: TGCAGCGTTGCCCCAAGACAGGGGATCTATGGCTACACCTTC. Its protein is CSVAPRQGIYGYTF.

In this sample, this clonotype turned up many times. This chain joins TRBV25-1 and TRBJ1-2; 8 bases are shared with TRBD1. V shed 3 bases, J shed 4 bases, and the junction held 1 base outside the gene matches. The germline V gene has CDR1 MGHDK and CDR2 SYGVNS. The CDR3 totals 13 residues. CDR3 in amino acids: CASSEQGAYGYTF. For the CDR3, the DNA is TGTGCCAGCAGTGAGCAGGGGGCCTATGGCTACACCTTC.

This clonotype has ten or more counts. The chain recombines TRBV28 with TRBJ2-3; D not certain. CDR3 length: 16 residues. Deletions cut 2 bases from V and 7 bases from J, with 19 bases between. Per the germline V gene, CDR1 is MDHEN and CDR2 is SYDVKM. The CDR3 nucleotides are TGTGCCAGCAGTTTAGTCAGCGCACTACCATCATATACGCAGTATTTT. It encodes CASSLVSALPSYTQYF.

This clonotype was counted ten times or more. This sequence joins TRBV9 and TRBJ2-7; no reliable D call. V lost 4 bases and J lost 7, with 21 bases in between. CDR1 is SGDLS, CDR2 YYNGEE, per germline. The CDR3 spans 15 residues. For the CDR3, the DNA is TGTGCCAGCAGCCAAACCGGTCACCAGATTGGGGAGCAGTACTTC. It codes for CASSQTGHQIGEQYF. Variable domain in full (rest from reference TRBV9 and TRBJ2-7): DSGVTQTPKHLITATGQRVTLRCSPRSGDLSVYWYQQSLDQGLQFLIQYYNGEERAKGNILERFSAQQFPDLHSELNLSSLELGDSALYFCASSQTGHQIGEQYFGPGTRLTVT.

CDR3: CASSLLGQGGTEAFF. DNA of the CDR3: TGTGCCAGCAGCTTGCTAGGACAGGGGGGCACTGAAGCTTTCTTT. The V and J genes are TRBV5-5 and TRBJ1-1; 10 bases line up with TRBD1. Trimming removed 1 base from V and 4 bases from J; junction bases left unmatched: 4. The CDR3 totals 15 residues. CDR1 is SGHKS, CDR2 YYEKEE, per germline (reference sequence).

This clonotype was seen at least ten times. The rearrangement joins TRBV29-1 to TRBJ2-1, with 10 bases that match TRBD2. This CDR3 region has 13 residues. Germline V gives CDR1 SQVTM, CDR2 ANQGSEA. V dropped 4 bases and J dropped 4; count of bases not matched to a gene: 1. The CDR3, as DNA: TGCAGCGTTGCTAGCGGGGGATACAATGAGCAGTTCTTC. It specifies CSVASGGYNEQFF.

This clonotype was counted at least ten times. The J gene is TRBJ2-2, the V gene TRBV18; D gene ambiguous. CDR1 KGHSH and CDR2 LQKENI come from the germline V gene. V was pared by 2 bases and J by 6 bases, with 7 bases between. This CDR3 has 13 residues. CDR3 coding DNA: TGTGCCAGCTCACCAGAGAGCTCCGGGGAGCTGTTTTTT. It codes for CASSPESSGELFF.

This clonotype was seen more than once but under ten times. This chain's CDR3 is CASMVGRWNEQFF. CDR3 in DNA: TGTGCCAGCATGGTGGGGAGGTGGAATGAGCAGTTCTTC. This chain uses TRBV7-9 with TRBJ2-1; tentative D call: TRBD2 (6 bases). CDR1 is SEHNR and CDR2 is FQNEAQ in the germline V gene (reference sequence). The CDR3 is 13 amino acids. V shed 7 bases and J shed 7 bases, with 14 bases lying between them.

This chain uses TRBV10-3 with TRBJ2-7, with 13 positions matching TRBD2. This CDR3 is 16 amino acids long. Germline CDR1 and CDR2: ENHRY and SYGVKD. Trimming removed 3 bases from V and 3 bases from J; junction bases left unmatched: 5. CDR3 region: CAISDRTSGSFYEQYF. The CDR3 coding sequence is TGTGCCATCAGTGATCGGACTAGCGGGAGCTTCTACGAGCAGTACTTC.

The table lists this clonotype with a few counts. The DNA of the CDR3 is TGTGCCAGCAGTGAATACAGGGACAGCTACACAGATACGCAGTATTTT. The encoded protein is CASSEYRDSYTDTQYF. This chain uses TRBV6-1 with TRBJ2-3, with 7 bases aligning to TRBD1. Unmatched junction bases numbered 7, after V lost 2 bases and J lost 2 bases. There are 16 residues in the CDR3. Germline V gene sequence: CDR1 MNHNS, CDR2 SASEGT.

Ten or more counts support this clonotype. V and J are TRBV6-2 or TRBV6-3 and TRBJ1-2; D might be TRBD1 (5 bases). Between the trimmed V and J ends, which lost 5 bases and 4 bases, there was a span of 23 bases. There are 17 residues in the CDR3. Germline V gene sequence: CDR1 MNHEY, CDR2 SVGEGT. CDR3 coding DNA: TGTGCCAGCAGTCCCCTGGCTTCGCGACGGACACTCTATGGCTACACCTTC. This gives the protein CASSPLASRRTLYGYTF.

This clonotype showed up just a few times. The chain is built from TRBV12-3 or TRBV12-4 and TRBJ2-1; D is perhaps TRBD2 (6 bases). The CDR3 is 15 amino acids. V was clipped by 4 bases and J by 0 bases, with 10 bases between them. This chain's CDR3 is CASSWDGSSYNEQFF. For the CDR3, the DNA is TGTGCCAGCAGTTGGGACGGGAGCTCCTACAATGAGCAGTTCTTC.

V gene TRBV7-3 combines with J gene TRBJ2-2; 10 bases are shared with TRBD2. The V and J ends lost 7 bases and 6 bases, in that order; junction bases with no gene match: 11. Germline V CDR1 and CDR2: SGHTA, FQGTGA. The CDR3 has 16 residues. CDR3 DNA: TGTGCCAGCAAACCTTCTAGCGGGAGTCCCCCCGGGGAGCTGTTTTTT. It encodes CASKPSSGSPPGELFF. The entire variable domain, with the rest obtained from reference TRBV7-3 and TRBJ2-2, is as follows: GAGVSQTPSNKVTEKGKYVELRCDPISGHTALYWYRQSLGQGPEFLIYFQGTGAADDSGLPNDRFFAVRPEGSVSTLKIQRTERGDSAVYLCASKPSSGSPPGELFFGEGSRLTVL.

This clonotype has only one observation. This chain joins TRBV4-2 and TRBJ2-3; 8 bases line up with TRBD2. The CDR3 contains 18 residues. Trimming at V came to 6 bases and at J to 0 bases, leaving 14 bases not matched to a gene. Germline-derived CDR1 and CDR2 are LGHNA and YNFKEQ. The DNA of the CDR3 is TGTGCCAGCAGACCTCTCCTCCTCGGGACTAGTAGCACAGATACGCAGTATTTT. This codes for CASRPLLLGTSSTDTQYF.

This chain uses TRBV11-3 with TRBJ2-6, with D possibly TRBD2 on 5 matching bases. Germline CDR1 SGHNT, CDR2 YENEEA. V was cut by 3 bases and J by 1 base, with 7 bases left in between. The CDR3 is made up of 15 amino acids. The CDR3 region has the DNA TGTGCCAGCAGCTTGAGGGCGTCTGGGGCCAACGTCCTGACTTTC. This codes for CASSLRASGANVLTF.

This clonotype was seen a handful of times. CDR3 sequence: CASRWGTGNYGYTF. CDR3 nucleotide sequence: TGTGCCAGCAGGTGGGGGACAGGGAACTATGGCTACACCTTC. The chain combines TRBV7-9 with TRBJ1-2; TRBD1 matches at 9 bases. The CDR3 is 14 residues long. Germline CDR1 SEHNR, CDR2 FQNEAQ (reference sequence). V shed 6 bases, J shed 2 bases, and the junction held 4 bases outside the gene matches.